The 4 T cell receptor beta chains in this list originate from one sample, sequenced in a study of blood T cell repertoires in COVID-19. The table came from immunoSEQ multiplex PCR; TCRdb's copy has only in-frame clones and leaves some out. The sample shows more than 200,000 clones, 88% of them seen only once. Input material: peripheral blood. These receptors all stem from a man aged 70 or older with acute or convalescent COVID-19.

This clone was found a few times. The rearrangement links TRBV7-2 to TRBJ1-5; tentative D call: TRBD1 (5 bases). V was clipped by 3 bases and J by 4 bases, with 13 bases between them. The germline CDR1 and CDR2 sequences are SGHTA and FQGNSA. The length of the CDR3 is 15 residues. The CDR3 DNA follows: TGTGCCAGCAGCTTCGGGGGAGCTGGGAATCAGCCCCAGCATTTT. The encoded protein is CASSFGGAGNQPQHF.

The chain combines TRBV11-3 with TRBJ2-5; 8 bases fit TRBD2. CDR3 size: 13 residues. The V and J ends lost 5 bases and 4 bases, in that order; junction bases with no gene match: 3. Germline-derived CDR1 and CDR2 are SGHNT and YENEEA. CDR3 loop: CASSRGGAETQYF. CDR3 in DNA: TGTGCCAGCAGCCGGGGGGGGGCAGAGACCCAGTACTTC.

V is TRBV5-1 and J is TRBJ1-1; 7 bases agree with TRBD1. The CDR3 is made up of 14 amino acids. The V and J ends lost 2 bases and 1 base, in that order; junction bases with no gene match: 2. Germline CDR1 reads SGHRS; CDR2 reads YFSETQ. The CDR3 loop reads CASSFSGGNTEAFF. In DNA form, the CDR3 reads TGCGCCAGCAGCTTCTCAGGGGGGAACACTGAAGCTTTCTTT. The variable domain in full, with the rest retrieved from reference TRBV5-1 and TRBJ1-1, is KAGVTQTPRYLIKTRGQQVTLSCSPISGHRSVSWYQQTPGQGLQFLFEYFSETQRNKGNFPGRFSGRQFSNSRSEMNVSTLELGDSALYLCASSFSGGNTEAFFGQGTRLTVV.

The table lists this clone with a few counts. This rearrangement joins TRBV4-1 to TRBJ1-2; possibly TRBD1 for D (5 bases). Per the germline V gene, CDR1 is MGHRA and CDR2 is YSYEKL. The CDR3 has 15 amino acids. V was cut by 6 bases and J by 4 bases, with 18 bases left in between. The DNA of the CDR3 is TGCGCCAGCAGGCCATTACAAACAGGATTCTATGGCTACACCTTC. Its protein product is CASRPLQTGFYGYTF.